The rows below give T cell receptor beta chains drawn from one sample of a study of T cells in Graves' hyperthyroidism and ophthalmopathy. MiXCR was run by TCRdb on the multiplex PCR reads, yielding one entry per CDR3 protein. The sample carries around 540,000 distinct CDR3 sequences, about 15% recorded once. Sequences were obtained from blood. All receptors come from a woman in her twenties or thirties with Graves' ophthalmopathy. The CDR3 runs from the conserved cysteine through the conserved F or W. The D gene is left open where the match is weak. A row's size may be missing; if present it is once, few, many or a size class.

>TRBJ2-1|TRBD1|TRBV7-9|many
CASSKRQGATYNEQFF
TGTGCCAGCAGCAAAAGACAGGGGGCGACCTACAATGAGCAGTTCTTC
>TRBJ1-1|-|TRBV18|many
CASSPLNLNTEAFF
TGTGCCAGCTCACCACTAAACCTGAACACTGAAGCTTTCTTT
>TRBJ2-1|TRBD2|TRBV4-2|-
CASSLLRTSGSGMENEQFF
TGTGCCAGCAGCCTTCTCCGGACTAGCGGGAGTGGGATGGAGAATGAGCAGTTCTTC
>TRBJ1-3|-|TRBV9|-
CASSPVGSSTIYF
TGTGCCAGCAGCCCCGTGGGGTCTAGCACCATATATTTT
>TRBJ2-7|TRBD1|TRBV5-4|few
CASSRRQGVSYEQYF
TGTGCCAGCAGCCGAAGACAGGGGGTCTCCTACGAGCAGTACTTC
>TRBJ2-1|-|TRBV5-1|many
CASSLANEQFF
TGTGCCAGCAGCTTAGCCAATGAGCAGTTCTTC
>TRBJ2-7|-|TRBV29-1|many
CSVEDSSPSSYEQYF
TGCAGCGTTGAAGATTCGAGCCCCAGCTCCTACGAGCAGTACTTC
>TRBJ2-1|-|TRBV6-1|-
CASRGERFYNEQFF
TGTGCCAGCAGAGGAGAGCGGTTCTACAATGAGCAGTTCTTC
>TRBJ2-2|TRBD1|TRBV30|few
CAWSVGWGQGNTGELFF
TGTGCCTGGAGTGTTGGATGGGGACAGGGGAACACCGGGGAGCTGTTTTTT
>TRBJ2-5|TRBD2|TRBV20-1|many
CSGERGTPETQYF
TGCAGTGGGGAGCGGGGGACACCGGAGACCCAGTACTTC
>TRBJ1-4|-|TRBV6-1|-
CASSPLGVPATNEKLFF
TGTGCCAGCAGTCCATTAGGGGTCCCGGCAACTAATGAAAAACTGTTTTTT
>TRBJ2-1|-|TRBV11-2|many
CASSLGTFYNEQFF
TGTGCCAGCAGCTTGGGGACCTTTTACAATGAGCAGTTCTTC
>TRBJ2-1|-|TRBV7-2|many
CASSLLGDGDEQFF
TGTGCCAGCAGCCTACTAGGGGACGGGGATGAGCAGTTCTTC
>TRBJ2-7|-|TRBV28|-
CASSLNLIEEQYF
TGTGCCAGCAGTTTAAACCTCATTGAAGAGCAGTACTTC
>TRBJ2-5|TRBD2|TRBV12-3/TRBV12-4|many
CASRGTSGSPQETQYF
TGTGCCAGCAGGGGGACTAGCGGGAGTCCTCAAGAGACCCAGTACTTC
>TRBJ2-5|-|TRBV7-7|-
CASSLGAGSETQYF
TGTGCTAGCAGCTTAGGGGCAGGGTCAGAGACCCAGTACTTC
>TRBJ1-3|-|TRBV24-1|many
CATSDSLRDTIYF
TGTGCCACCAGTGACTCGCTCCGCGACACCATATATTTT
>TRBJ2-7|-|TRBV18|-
CASSPLESGGREQYF
TGTGCCAGCTCACCACTGGAGTCCGGGGGCCGCGAGCAGTACTTC
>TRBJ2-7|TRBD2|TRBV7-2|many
CASGTGTSVKEQYF
TGTGCCAGTGGGACCGGGACTAGCGTGAAGGAGCAGTACTTC
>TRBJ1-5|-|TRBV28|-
CASSSGTYSNQPQHF
TGTGCCAGCAGTTCCGGAACCTATAGCAATCAGCCCCAGCATTTT
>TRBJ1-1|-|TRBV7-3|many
CASSSTMNTEAFF
TGTGCCAGCAGCTCCACGATGAACACTGAAGCTTTCTTT
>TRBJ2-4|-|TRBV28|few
CASSIREIGKNIQYF
TGTGCCAGCAGCATCAGGGAGATCGGCAAAAACATTCAGTACTTC
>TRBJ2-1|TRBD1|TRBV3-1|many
CASSQGQGTNEQFF
TGTGCCAGCAGCCAAGGACAGGGTACAAATGAGCAGTTCTTC
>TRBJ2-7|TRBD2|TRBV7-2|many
CASSRGGGSYEQYF
TGTGCCAGCAGCCGTGGGGGGGGCTCCTACGAGCAGTACTTC
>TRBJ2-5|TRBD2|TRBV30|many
CAWDGRGLAEKETQYF
TGTGCCTGGGACGGACGAGGACTAGCGGAAAAAGAGACCCAGTACTTC
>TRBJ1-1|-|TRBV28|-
CASSRKTGNTEAFF
TGTGCCAGCAGCCGAAAGACAGGGAACACTGAAGCTTTCTTT
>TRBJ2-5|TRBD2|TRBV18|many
CASSPRLADQETQYF
TGTGCCAGCTCTCCCAGACTAGCGGACCAAGAGACCCAGTACTTC
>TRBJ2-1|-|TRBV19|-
CASRLTGTNEQFF
TGTGCCAGTCGCTTGACCGGGACCAATGAGCAGTTCTTC
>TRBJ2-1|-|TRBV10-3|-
CAISDQKNEQFF
TGTGCCATCAGTGACCAAAAAAATGAGCAGTTCTTC
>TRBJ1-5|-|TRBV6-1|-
CASQQGSDNQPQHF
TGTGCCAGCCAACAGGGATCCGACAATCAGCCCCAGCATTTT
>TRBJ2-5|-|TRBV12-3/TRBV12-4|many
CASSFERGETQYF
TGTGCCAGCAGTTTCGAACGTGGGGAGACCCAGTACTTC
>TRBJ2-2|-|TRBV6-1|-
CASRWGGTGELFF
TGTGCCAGCAGGTGGGGAGGCACCGGGGAGCTGTTTTTT
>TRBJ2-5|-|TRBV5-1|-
CASSWGVQETQYF
TGCGCCAGCAGCTGGGGAGTCCAAGAGACCCAGTACTTC
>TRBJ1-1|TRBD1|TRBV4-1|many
CASRGILDRGTEAFF
TGCGCCAGCAGGGGAATTTTGGACAGGGGCACTGAAGCTTTCTTT
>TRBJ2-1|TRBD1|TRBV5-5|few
CASSWGQVYNEQFF
TGTGCCAGCAGCTGGGGACAGGTCTACAATGAGCAGTTCTTC
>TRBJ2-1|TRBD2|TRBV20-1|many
CSGEAGGPHEQFF
TGCAGTGGGGAAGCGGGAGGGCCCCATGAGCAGTTCTTC
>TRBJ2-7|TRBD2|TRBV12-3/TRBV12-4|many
CASSFPLGGSNEQYF
TGTGCCAGCAGTTTTCCCCTCGGGGGGAGCAACGAGCAGTACTTC
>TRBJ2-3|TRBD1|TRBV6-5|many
CASSYSTGTGGTDTQYF
TGTGCCAGCAGTTACTCGACAGGGACAGGGGGTACAGATACGCAGTATTTT
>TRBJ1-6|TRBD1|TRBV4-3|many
CASSQGLPGGSPLHF
TGCGCCAGCAGCCAAGGTTTGCCAGGGGGTTCACCCCTCCACTTT
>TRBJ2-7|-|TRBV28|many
CASSHPLGGEYEQYF
TGTGCCAGCAGCCACCCGCTGGGGGGCGAGTACGAGCAGTACTTC
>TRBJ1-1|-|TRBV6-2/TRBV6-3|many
CASSYSPGRKNTEAFF
TGTGCCAGCAGTTACTCTCCGGGGCGGAAGAACACTGAAGCTTTCTTT
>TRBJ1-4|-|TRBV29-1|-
CSVATDGGEKLFF
TGCAGCGTTGCTACCGACGGTGGTGAAAAACTGTTTTTT
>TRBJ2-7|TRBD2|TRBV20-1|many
CSARGIAGAAEQYF
TGCAGTGCTAGAGGGATAGCGGGAGCCGCCGAGCAGTACTTC
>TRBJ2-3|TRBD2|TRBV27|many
CASSFNRAGGRGTDTQYF
TGTGCCAGCAGTTTTAACCGGGCGGGAGGGAGAGGGACAGATACGCAGTATTTT
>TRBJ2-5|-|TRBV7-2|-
CASSSGYSDSLYF
TGTGCCAGCAGCTCCGGATATAGCGATTCTTTGTACTTC
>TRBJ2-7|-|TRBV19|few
CASSLPGLPGGEQYF
TGTGCCAGTAGTCTCCCGGGACTCCCAGGTGGGGAGCAGTACTTC
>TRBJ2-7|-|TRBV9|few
CASSVGLSSHEQYF
TGTGCCAGCAGCGTAGGGTTGAGCTCTCACGAGCAGTACTTC
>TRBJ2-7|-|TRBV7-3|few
CASSLPGSNEQYF
TGTGCCAGCAGCTTACCAGGGAGTAACGAGCAGTACTTC
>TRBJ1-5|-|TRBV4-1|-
CASSRFTAARGQPQHF
TGCGCCAGCAGCCGGTTTACGGCGGCCCGGGGTCAGCCCCAGCATTTT
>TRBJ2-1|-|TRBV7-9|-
CASTHLPETSEQFF
TGTGCCAGCACCCATCTCCCAGAGACCTCCGAGCAGTTCTTC
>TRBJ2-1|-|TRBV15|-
CATSTRGYNEQFF
TGTGCCACCAGCACCCGGGGGTACAATGAGCAGTTCTTC